This is a list of T cell receptor beta chains from one sample in a study of cytomegalovirus exposure and HLA in healthy donors. The data were produced by immunoSEQ multiplex PCR, yet TCRdb's version contains in-frame clones alone and is incomplete. The repertoire holds 200,000 or so clones, with about 79% as singletons. The sample taken for sequencing was PBMCs. The source is a woman aged 25 to 39 in good health and CMV-seropositive. Each CDR3 is given with its conserved first and last residue. D genes are given only for firm matches. Size tells how often a clone was seen (once, few, many) or the class of an expanded clone, and some rows leave it out.

d_gene	v_gene	abundance	j_gene	CDR3aa	CDR3nt
TRBD1	TRBV5-1	.	TRBJ1-4	CASTQTGGDEKLFF	TGCGCCAGCACGCAGACAGGGGGCGACGAAAAACTGTTTTTT
TRBD1	TRBV5-1	.	TRBJ2-7	CASSLYSTGDSYEQYF	TGCGCCAGCAGCCTATACTCGACAGGGGACTCCTACGAGCAGTACTTC
TRBD2	TRBV11-3	.	TRBJ2-2	CASSRGGLNTGELFF	TGTGCCAGCAGCCGGGGAGGGTTGAACACCGGGGAGCTGTTTTTT
.	TRBV19	.	TRBJ2-6	CASSQQSGANVLTF	TGTGCCAGTAGTCAACAGTCTGGGGCCAACGTCCTGACTTTC
TRBD2	TRBV29-1	.	TRBJ2-1	CSVVLTSGYNEQFF	TGCAGCGTTGTTCTTACTAGCGGCTACAATGAGCAGTTCTTC
.	TRBV28	.	TRBJ2-1	CASSQSGSYNEQFF	TGTGCCAGCAGTCAGAGCGGGTCGTACAATGAGCAGTTCTTC
.	TRBV7-2	.	TRBJ2-7	CASSYGTPRNGQYF	TGTGCCAGCAGCTATGGGACTCCCCGGAACGGGCAGTACTTC
.	TRBV28	.	TRBJ1-2	CASTERGGDHHGYTF	TGTGCCAGCACCGAAAGGGGGGGGGATCACCATGGCTACACCTTC
TRBD1	TRBV6-5	.	TRBJ2-7	CASSPRTGDHEQYF	TGTGCCAGCAGTCCTCGGACAGGGGACCACGAGCAGTACTTC
TRBD2	TRBV2	.	TRBJ2-2	CASSERTSETGELFF	TGTGCCAGCAGTGAAAGAACTAGCGAAACCGGGGAGCTGTTTTTT
.	TRBV18	few	TRBJ2-7	CASSPLPRGRRNYEQYF	TGTGCCAGCTCACCACTTCCGCGGGGGCGCAGGAACTACGAGCAGTACTTC
.	TRBV6-1	.	TRBJ2-1	CASSELPPAGYNEQFF	TGTGCCAGCAGTGAACTTCCCCCTGCGGGGTACAATGAGCAGTTCTTC
TRBD1	TRBV6-1	.	TRBJ1-4	CASSDGTAFEKLFF	TGTGCCAGCAGTGACGGGACAGCGTTTGAAAAACTGTTTTTT
TRBD1	TRBV7-7	.	TRBJ2-2	CASSSARDRAGTGELFF	TGTGCTAGCAGCTCGGCCCGAGACAGGGCGGGCACCGGGGAGCTGTTTTTT
.	TRBV2	.	TRBJ1-4	CASSEFRDSGEKLFF	TGTGCCAGCAGTGAATTTAGGGACTCCGGGGAAAAACTGTTTTTT
TRBD1	TRBV7-6	.	TRBJ2-7	CASSRQGPYEQYF	TGTGCCAGCAGCCGACAGGGTCCCTACGAGCAGTACTTC
.	TRBV27	few	TRBJ1-2	CATSGGANYGYTF	TGTGCCACCTCCGGCGGGGCAAACTATGGCTACACCTTC
.	TRBV2	few	TRBJ2-7	CASSEALPTSTFVYEQYF	TGTGCCAGCAGTGAAGCGCTTCCTACCTCTACGTTCGTCTACGAGCAGTACTTC
TRBD1	TRBV6-1	.	TRBJ1-5	CASSEDRGWNQPQHF	TGTGCCAGCAGTGAGGACAGGGGCTGGAATCAGCCCCAGCATTTT
.	TRBV7-2	.	TRBJ1-1	CASSPPLHLSTEAFF	TGTGCCAGCAGCCCACCCCTTCACCTGAGCACTGAAGCTTTCTTT
TRBD1	TRBV5-1	.	TRBJ2-3	CASSPGTGTDTQYF	TGCGCCAGCAGCCCTGGGACAGGGACAGATACGCAGTATTTT
.	TRBV2	once	TRBJ1-5	CASSSGINQPQHF	TGTGCCAGCAGTAGCGGGATTAATCAGCCCCAGCATTTT
.	TRBV5-1	once	TRBJ1-1	CASSLGRTLDRNTEAFF	TGCGCCAGCAGCTTAGGACGGACCCTTGACAGGAACACTGAAGCTTTCTTT
.	TRBV30	.	TRBJ1-4	CAWNAGRVRTNEKLFF	TGTGCCTGGAACGCCGGCAGGGTACGAACTAATGAAAAACTGTTTTTT
.	TRBV30	.	TRBJ2-5	CAWSVRGQETQYF	TGTGCCTGGAGTGTACGGGGGCAAGAGACCCAGTACTTC
.	TRBV4-2	.	TRBJ2-3	CASSQDLGFSTDTQYF	TGTGCCAGCAGCCAAGATCTCGGGTTCAGCACAGATACGCAGTATTTT
TRBD1	TRBV28	.	TRBJ2-5	CASRPLDRERETQYF	TGTGCCAGCAGACCCCTGGACAGGGAAAGGGAGACCCAGTACTTC
TRBD1	TRBV27	.	TRBJ2-7	CATSGTGTGIYEQYF	TGTGCCACGAGCGGGACCGGGACAGGGATTTACGAGCAGTACTTC
.	TRBV10-2	.	TRBJ1-1	CASRDDSMSTEAFF	TGCGCCAGCAGAGATGACAGTATGAGCACTGAAGCTTTCTTT
TRBD2	TRBV4-1	.	TRBJ2-5	CASSQERGGETQYF	TGCGCCAGCAGCCAAGAGCGGGGGGGAGAGACCCAGTACTTC
.	TRBV5-1	.	TRBJ1-1	CASRQETANTEAFF	TGCGCCAGCAGACAGGAGACGGCGAACACTGAAGCTTTCTTT
TRBD2	TRBV5-6	.	TRBJ2-5	CASSTTGTSGVIQETQYF	TGTGCCAGCAGCACCACCGGGACTAGCGGGGTAATACAAGAGACCCAGTACTTC
.	TRBV6-5	.	TRBJ1-1	CASSYQTEAFF	TGTGCCAGCAGTTACCAGACTGAAGCTTTCTTT
TRBD2	TRBV29-1	.	TRBJ2-1	CSFEDRSGTSGSGEQFF	TGCAGCTTCGAAGACCGATCCGGGACTAGCGGGAGCGGTGAGCAGTTCTTC
.	TRBV2	.	TRBJ2-1	CASSDFVGGSYNEQFF	TGTGCCAGCAGTGATTTTGTGGGAGGATCCTACAATGAGCAGTTCTTC
TRBD2	TRBV19	.	TRBJ2-7	CASSILAGVTYEQYF	TGTGCCAGTAGTATATTAGCGGGAGTCACCTACGAGCAGTACTTC
.	TRBV28	.	TRBJ1-5	CASSLRGEGQPQHF	TGTGCCAGCAGTTTACGGGGGGAGGGTCAGCCCCAGCATTTT
.	TRBV5-6	once	TRBJ2-1	CASSLTSGSNEQFF	TGTGCCAGCAGCTTGACCAGCGGGTCCAATGAGCAGTTCTTC
.	TRBV19	.	TRBJ1-5	CASSFTVDNQPQHF	TGTGCCAGTAGTTTTACAGTTGACAATCAGCCCCAGCATTTT
TRBD1	TRBV5-1	.	TRBJ1-1	CASSPRQTGDLNTEAFF	TGCGCCAGCAGCCCGAGACAAACAGGGGACTTGAACACTGAAGCTTTCTTT
TRBD2	TRBV2	.	TRBJ2-7	CASRGLAIKQYF	TGTGCCAGCAGGGGACTAGCTATAAAGCAGTACTTC